The 21 T cell receptor beta chains below all came from one sample that was sequenced in a study of T cell changes during pregnancy in multiple sclerosis. Sequenced by immunoSEQ multiplex PCR; TCRdb stores in-frame clones only, minus some. The table records about 93,000 clones, over 80% of them present only once. This specimen was peripheral blood, taken after pregnancy. The receptors derive from a female donor with multiple sclerosis, enrolled in a pregnancy study.

This rearrangement joins TRBV6-5 to TRBJ2-3; tentative D call: TRBD1 (6 bases). The CDR3 consists of 15 residues. V lost 5 bases to trimming and J lost 1 base, with 13 bases between them. CDR1 and CDR2 from the germline V gene are MNHEY and SVGAGI. CDR3 DNA: TGTGCCAGCAGTCCGACAGGCCTCGGCACAGATACGCAGTATTTT. This gives the protein CASSPTGLGTDTQYF.

DNA of the CDR3: TGTGCCAGCAGCACGTCCGGCGGGGGCCACAATGAGCAGTTCTTC. It encodes CASSTSGGGHNEQFF. J is TRBJ2-1 and V is TRBV4-2; D may be TRBD2 (7 bases). The CDR3 runs to 15 residues. CDR1 is LGHNA, CDR2 YNFKEQ, per germline. V gave up 5 bases and J gave up 5 bases, with 16 bases separating them.

The rearrangement uses TRBV7-9 and TRBJ1-2, with TRBD1 matching over 9 bases. The germline V gene encodes CDR1 SEHNR and CDR2 FQNEAQ (reference sequence). The V segment lost 3 bases and the J segment 0 bases; nucleotides outside the gene matches: 5. This CDR3 is 16 amino acids long. The CDR3 DNA reads as TGTGCCAGCAGCTTGGCGGACAGGGGCACTAACTATGGCTACACCTTC. This gives the protein CASSLADRGTNYGYTF.

The CDR3 region has the DNA TGTGCCAGTAGTACCAAGAGATCTGGGGCCAACGTCCTGACTTTC. It yields the protein CASSTKRSGANVLTF. This sequence joins TRBV19 and TRBJ2-6; the D is unclear. In germline, CDR1 is LNHDA, CDR2 SQIVND (reference sequence). V was clipped by 4 bases and J by 1 base, with 8 bases between them. The CDR3 covers 15 residues.

V gene TRBV19 combines with J gene TRBJ2-7, with D hard to call. The CDR3 spans 14 residues. V lost 6 bases and J lost 0, with 12 bases in between. Per the germline V gene, CDR1 is LNHDA and CDR2 is SQIVND (reference sequence). The CDR3 region is CASSSAPVSYEQYF. The DNA for the CDR3 is TGTGCCAGTAGCTCTGCTCCAGTCTCCTACGAGCAGTACTTC.

V usage is TRBV29-1 and J usage is TRBJ2-5; D possibly corresponds to TRBD2 (5 bases). Germline V gives CDR1 SQVTM, CDR2 ANQGSEA. Trimming left V 1 base short and J 2 bases short, with 17 bases between. This CDR3 is 16 amino acids long. This chain's CDR3 is CSVEGGPGIGQETQYF. The CDR3 DNA sequence: TGCAGCGTTGAAGGCGGTCCGGGGATAGGACAAGAGACCCAGTACTTC.

The chain has TRBV9 and TRBJ1-6; 10 bases match TRBD1. Unmatched junction bases numbered 9, after V lost 3 bases and J lost 3 bases. Per germline, CDR1 SGDLS and CDR2 YYNGEE. The CDR3 runs 18 residues. The DNA for the CDR3 is TGTGCCAGCAGCGCACCAAGGGACAGGGGTATCTATAATTCACCCCTCCACTTT. It codes for CASSAPRDRGIYNSPLHF.

J is TRBJ1-2 and V is TRBV7-9; D gene ambiguous. V was clipped by 1 base and J by 5 bases, with 8 bases between them. CDR3 length: 13 residues. The V gene's germline CDR1 is SEHNR and CDR2 FQNEAQ (reference sequence). This CDR3 is CASSLDIMYGYTF. Written as DNA, the CDR3 is TGTGCCAGCAGCTTAGACATTATGTATGGCTACACCTTC. The variable domain in full, completed from reference TRBV7-9 and TRBJ1-2, reads DTGVSQNPRHKITKRGQNVTFRCDPISEHNRLYWYRQTLGQGPEFLTYFQNEAQLEKSRLLSDRFSAERPKGSFSTLEIQRTEQGDSAMYLCASSLDIMYGYTFGSGTRLTVV.

This clone occurred once. J is TRBJ2-7 and V is TRBV18; 7 positions match TRBD1. The CDR3 length is 14 residues. Germline V gene lookup returns CDR1 KGHSH and CDR2 LQKENI. The junction had 5 bases not matched to a gene; V was cut back by 3 bases and J by 3 bases. The CDR3 DNA reads TGTGCCAGCTCACCCACGAACAGGGGCTACGAGCAGTACTTC. It specifies CASSPTNRGYEQYF.

V and J are TRBV5-1 and TRBJ2-7, with D perhaps TRBD2 (7 bases). Germline CDR1 and CDR2: SGHRS and YFSETQ. The CDR3 loop spans 15 amino acids. V dropped 4 bases and J dropped 1 base, with 15 bases sitting between them. CDR3 loop: CASSPGGTGSYEQYF. The CDR3 nucleotides read TGCGCCAGCAGCCCGGGGGGTACAGGGTCCTACGAGCAGTACTTC. The whole variable domain, remainder taken from reference TRBV5-1 and TRBJ2-7, is KAGVTQTPRYLIKTRGQQVTLSCSPISGHRSVSWYQQTPGQGLQFLFEYFSETQRNKGNFPGRFSGRQFSNSRSEMNVSTLELGDSALYLCASSPGGTGSYEQYFGPGTRLTVT.

CDR3 bases: TGCGCCAGCAGCTTGGCTACAGGGACTACCTCAGATACGCAGTATTTT. Residues: CASSLATGTTSDTQYF. The V gene is TRBV5-1, the J gene TRBJ2-3; TRBD2 might be the D (7 bases). Germline lookup yields CDR1 SGHRS and CDR2 YFSETQ. The V end was cut by 0 bases, the J end by 4 bases, with 15 bases between. The CDR3 extends over 16 amino acids.

The gene calls are TRBV18 and TRBJ2-5; unclear D gene. CDR3 length: 13 amino acids. Germline assignment: CDR1 KGHSH and CDR2 LQKENI. V shed 3 bases and J shed 4 bases, with 9 bases lying between them. CDR3 nucleotide sequence: TGTGCCAGCTCACCTACCACGGGAGAGACCCAGTACTTC. Amino acids: CASSPTTGETQYF.

J is TRBJ1-1 and V is TRBV5-1; perhaps TRBD1 as D (5 bases). This CDR3 is 13 amino acids long. V was shortened by 6 bases and J by 4 bases, with 13 bases between the two germline ends. Germline CDR1 is SGHRS and CDR2 is YFSETQ. In DNA form, the CDR3 reads TGCGCCAGCACCGTCGGGGGTATCACTGAAGCTTTCTTT. Translated, it gives CASTVGGITEAFF.

The chain has TRBV7-6 and TRBJ2-7; 9 bases are shared with TRBD1. CDR3 length: 16 amino acids. Losses at the gene ends were 0 bases for V and 4 bases for J; bases not matched to a gene: 7. Germline lookup yields CDR1 SGHVS and CDR2 FNYEAQ. CDR3 coding DNA: TGTGCCAGCAGCTTAGCAACGGGACAGGGAGTTTACGAGCAGTACTTC. It translates to CASSLATGQGVYEQYF. Full variable domain (remainder filled in from reference TRBV7-6 and TRBJ2-7): GAGVSQSPRYKVTKRGQDVALRCDPISGHVSLYWYRQALGQGPEFLTYFNYEAQQDKSGLPNDRFSAERPEGSISTLTIQRTEQRDSAMYRCASSLATGQGVYEQYFGPGTRLTVT.

The chain employs TRBV4-2 and TRBJ1-5; 7 bases are shared with TRBD1. The germline gives CDR1 LGHNA, CDR2 YNFKEQ. This CDR3 has 16 residues. Trimming at V came to 0 bases and at J to 4 bases, leaving 6 bases not matched to a gene. CDR3 coding DNA: TGTGCCAGCAGCCAAGAAGGAGGGACAGATAATCAGCCCCAGCATTTT. Amino acid sequence: CASSQEGGTDNQPQHF.

This chain joins TRBV27 and TRBJ1-2, with D possibly matching TRBD1 (5 bases). Germline values: CDR1 MNHEY, CDR2 SMNVEV (reference sequence). V was clipped by 5 bases and J by 8 bases, with 15 bases between them. CDR3 size: 13 residues. The CDR3 is CASSQSSWGGYTF. CDR3 DNA sequence: TGTGCCAGCAGTCAATCATCTTGGGGCGGCTACACCTTC.

This sequence joins TRBV13 and TRBJ2-7; 7 bases fit TRBD2. The J segment lost 6 bases and the V segment lost 5 bases, leaving 7 bases of the junction unmatched. The CDR3 runs 13 residues. Germline V gives CDR1 PRHDT, CDR2 FYEKMQ (reference sequence). CDR3 protein: CASSKTGGGEQYF. The CDR3 bases are TGTGCCAGCAGCAAAACGGGAGGAGGCGAGCAGTACTTC.

The rearrangement joins TRBV5-6 to TRBJ1-1, with 7 positions matching TRBD1. From germline, CDR1 is SGHDT and CDR2 YYEEEE. This CDR3 spans 13 amino acids. V lost 3 bases to trimming and J lost 9 bases; unmatched junction nucleotides: 8. CDR3 sequence: CASSYYQGGKAFF. The CDR3 bases are TGTGCCAGCAGCTACTACCAGGGGGGCAAAGCTTTCTTT.

The chain combines TRBV5-1 with TRBJ1-1, with 7 bases fitting TRBD1. V was pared by 2 bases and J by 2 bases, with 3 bases of the junction left unmatched. Germline V CDR1 and CDR2: SGHRS, YFSETQ. The CDR3 has 14 residues. The DNA of the CDR3 is TGCGCCAGCAGCTTTCAGGGGGACAACACTGAAGCTTTCTTT. It translates to CASSFQGDNTEAFF.

The rearrangement links TRBV11-3 to TRBJ2-2; D might be TRBD1 (6 bases). The CDR3 contains 16 residues. Trimming cost V 6 bases and J 6 bases, with 20 bases left between them. Germline CDR1 reads SGHNT; CDR2 reads YENEEA. CDR3 in DNA: TGTGCCAGCAGTCAGGGGACGGCAGTAAGGGCCGGGGAGCTGTTTTTT. Translation: CASSQGTAVRAGELFF.

This chain joins TRBV29-1 and TRBJ1-2; possibly TRBD1 for D (5 bases). V lost 4 bases to trimming and J lost 6 bases, with 6 bases between them. There are 10 residues in the CDR3. Per germline, CDR1 SQVTM and CDR2 ANQGSEA. CDR3 loop: CSVGQNGYTF. The CDR3 nucleotides are TGCAGCGTTGGACAGAATGGCTACACCTTC. The full variable domain, in which reference TRBV29-1 and TRBJ1-2 provide the parts outside the CDR3, is SAVISQKPSRDICQRGTSLTIQCQVDSQVTMMFWYRQQPGQSLTLIATANQGSEATYESGFVIDKFPISRPNLTFSTLTVSNMSPEDSSIYLCSVGQNGYTFGSGTRLTVV.